These 6 T cell receptor beta chains share one sample of origin, sequenced in a study of T-cell reconstitution after alpha-beta-depleted transplantation in children. Unique molecular identifiers were incorporated into the prepared TCRbeta library. TCRdb re-called the PCR reads through MiXCR, storing one row per CDR3 protein. The table lists about 360,000 distinct CDR3 sequences, about 14% of them singletons. The source was PBMCs, collected from the stem cell graft. These receptor sequences come from a human donor who donated a stem cell graft to a child with Fanconi anemia.

This clonotype was counted a single time. This chain connects TRBV7-9 to TRBJ2-1; the match to TRBD1 covers 7 bases. The CDR3 extends over 13 amino acids. Germline loops: CDR1 SEHNR, CDR2 FQNEAQ (reference sequence). The V gene end was trimmed by 5 bases and the J gene end by 5 bases; junction bases not matched to a gene: 3. CDR3 sequence reads: CASSGDRNNEQFF. CDR3 nucleotide sequence: TGTGCCAGCAGCGGGGACAGAAACAATGAGCAGTTCTTC. The entire variable domain, with the rest obtained from reference TRBV7-9 and TRBJ2-1, is as follows: DTGVSQNPRHKITKRGQNVTFRCDPISEHNRLYWYRQTLGQGPEFLTYFQNEAQLEKSRLLSDRFSAERPKGSFSTLEIQRTEQGDSAMYLCASSGDRNNEQFFGPGTRLTVL.

This chain uses TRBV4-1 with TRBJ2-2; D is undetermined. V was trimmed by 4 bases and J by 5 bases, leaving 8 bases between them. Germline V gene sequence: CDR1 MGHRA, CDR2 YSYEKL. This CDR3 is 13 amino acids long. CDR3 in DNA: TGCGCCAGCAGCCCCTGGCATACCGGGGAGCTGTTTTTT. Translating gives CASSPWHTGELFF.

The chain couples TRBV6-2 or TRBV6-3 to TRBJ1-1, with TRBD1 identical over 7 bases. The CDR3 length is 13 residues. With 7 bases clipped from V and 8 bases from J, the junction kept 10 bases outside the gene matches. Germline V CDR1 and CDR2: MNHEY, SVGEGT. CDR3 region: CASIDSPGQEAFF. CDR3 nucleotides: TGTGCCAGCATCGACTCCCCGGGACAGGAAGCTTTCTTT.

Only a few counts were recorded for this clonotype. This chain links TRBV7-9 with TRBJ2-5; possibly TRBD1 for D (6 bases). Trimming removed 4 bases from V and 4 bases from J, with 16 bases in between. CDR3 length: 15 amino acids. Germline CDR1 SEHNR, CDR2 FQNEAQ (reference sequence). CDR3 sequence: CASSWSTGEGETQYF. The CDR3 DNA reads as TGTGCCAGCAGCTGGTCGACAGGAGAGGGAGAGACCCAGTACTTC.

This clonotype occurred many times. The J gene is TRBJ2-1, the V gene TRBV10-1; 9 nucleotides align to TRBD1. CDR3 length: 16 residues. The V gene's germline CDR1 is WNHNN and CDR2 SYGVQD (reference sequence). V was pared by 0 bases and J by 5 bases, with 5 bases of the junction left unmatched. The CDR3 here is CASSESVGQGNNEQFF. As DNA, the CDR3 is TGCGCCAGCAGTGAGTCGGTGGGACAGGGTAACAATGAGCAGTTCTTC.

This chain uses TRBV5-1 with TRBJ2-2; D is unclear. There are 16 residues in the CDR3. Germline loops: CDR1 SGHRS, CDR2 YFSETQ. Trimming shortened V by 4 bases and J by 2 bases, and 15 bases separated the two germline ends. The CDR3, as DNA: TGCGCCAGCAGCCCGGAGACTCCGATAAACACCGGGGAGCTGTTTTTT. The encoded protein is CASSPETPINTGELFF.